A selection of T cell receptor beta chains follows, all from one sample in a study of blood T cell repertoires in COVID-19. Generated by immunoSEQ multiplex PCR, the TCRdb table keeps only in-frame clones and is missing some. The table includes about 220,000 clones, under 90% detected once. Material: peripheral blood. These receptors all come from a woman of 80 years or more with acute or convalescent COVID-19. CDR3s include the opening cysteine and the closing phenylalanine or tryptophan. The D gene is left open where the match is weak. The size of a clone is reported for some rows only, either as once, few or many, or as a class for expanded clones.

>TRBD1|once|TRBJ2-3|TRBV14
TGTGCCAGCAGCCAAGAAAAAGGGACAGGGAGCACAGATACGCAGTATTTT
CASSQEKGTGSTDTQYF
>TRBD1|NA|TRBJ2-1|TRBV2
TGTGCCAGCAGTGCTGGACAGGCCTCCTACAATGAGCAGTTCTTC
CASSAGQASYNEQFF
>NA|NA|TRBJ1-1|TRBV9
TGTGCCAGCAGCGTGCTAAGCGGCACTGAAGCTTTCTTT
CASSVLSGTEAFF
>NA|few|TRBJ1-5|TRBV12-3/TRBV12-4
TGTGCCAGCAGTTCCACGGGGCAGCCCCAGCATTTT
CASSSTGQPQHF
>NA|NA|TRBJ1-4|TRBV6-5
TGTGCCAGCAGCACAGGAGACACTAATGAAAAACTGTTTTTT
CASSTGDTNEKLFF
>TRBD2|NA|TRBJ2-7|TRBV6-5
TGTGCCAGCAGTTACCCGGGGGGCTACGAGCAGTACTTC
CASSYPGGYEQYF
>TRBD2|NA|TRBJ2-5|TRBV7-2
TGTGCCAGCAGCTTGGGGCTAGCGGGGCCCGGAGAGACCCAGTACTTC
CASSLGLAGPGETQYF
>NA|few|TRBJ1-2|TRBV6-6
TGTGCCAGCAGTTTCGATGGCTACACCTTC
CASSFDGYTF
>TRBD1|few|TRBJ1-2|TRBV6-6
TGTGCCAGCAGTTACTCGGGGACAGGGAACTATGGCTACACCTTC
CASSYSGTGNYGYTF
>NA|NA|TRBJ2-5|TRBV7-9
TGTGCCAGCAGCTTACTTAGAGAGACCCAGTACTTC
CASSLLRETQYF
>NA|NA|TRBJ1-2|TRBV11-2
TGTGCCAGCAGCGACCGAGGGTCCCTCAACTATGGCTACACCTTC
CASSDRGSLNYGYTF
>TRBD1|NA|TRBJ1-2|TRBV28
TGTGCCACCCCAAAGGGGGCAGGGGCGAAGAGTGGCTACACCTTC
CATPKGAGAKSGYTF
>TRBD1|NA|TRBJ1-2|TRBV19
TGTGCCAGTCACAGGGGGCGGAACTATGGCTACACCTTC
CASHRGRNYGYTF
>NA|NA|TRBJ1-2|TRBV25-1
TGTGCCAGCAGTGAACCCACAGGAAACTATGGCTACACCTTC
CASSEPTGNYGYTF
>NA|NA|TRBJ2-1|TRBV28
TGTGCCAGCAGTTTAAGTTTTTCGGTAAATGAGCAGTTCTTC
CASSLSFSVNEQFF
>NA|NA|TRBJ1-5|TRBV30
TGTGCCTGGAGTAGGGGTGAGAGTCAGCCCCAGCATTTT
CAWSRGESQPQHF
>NA|NA|TRBJ2-7|TRBV10-3
TGTGCCATCAGGACAGTTCTATACGAGCAGTACTTC
CAIRTVLYEQYF
>TRBD1|NA|TRBJ1-4|TRBV7-9
TGTGCCAGCAGCATCCTAGGGACAGGGAATGAAAAACTGTTTTTT
CASSILGTGNEKLFF
>NA|NA|TRBJ2-2|TRBV19
TGTGCCAGTAGTATCGCGGCAGGGGGGTCCGGGGAGCTGTTTTTT
CASSIAAGGSGELFF
>NA|once|TRBJ1-6|TRBV29-1
TGCAGCGTTAAATCGGACTCAGCCGGGAATTCACCCCTCCACTTT
CSVKSDSAGNSPLHF
>TRBD1|once|TRBJ2-1|TRBV10-3
TGTGCCATCAGCGACAGGGGACCCTACAATGAGCAGTTCTTC
CAISDRGPYNEQFF
>TRBD1|NA|TRBJ1-2|TRBV4-2
TGTGCCAGCAGCCCCACAAGGGCAGGGGGAACTCCTTATGGCTACACCTTC
CASSPTRAGGTPYGYTF
>TRBD2|NA|TRBJ2-5|TRBV5-1
TGCGCCAGCAGCTCGGGACTAGCGGGGGGGGCCCTCCGGGAGACCCAGTACTTC
CASSSGLAGGALRETQYF
>TRBD2|NA|TRBJ2-1|TRBV27
TGTGCCAGCAGTTTAGGACTAGCGGGCGCTACCTCCTACAATGAGCAGTTCTTC
CASSLGLAGATSYNEQFF